This T cell receptor (beta chain) is drawn from a study of T cells in Graves' hyperthyroidism and ophthalmopathy. The study based diagnoses on clinical symptoms, serum thyroxine and TRAb, thyroid ultrasound and orbital computed tomography. The CDR3 loop spans 17 amino acids. Germline CDR1 and CDR2: KGHDR and SFDVKD. Trimming took 4 bases from V and 0 from J, leaving 14 bases between them. Amplification of TCR beta CDR3 regions used RNA as the template. TCR CDR3 regions were first amplified by RT-PCR with HTBI primers. A single record per CDR3 protein comes from TCRdb applying MiXCR to the multiplex PCR reads. The sample lists some 570,000 distinct CDR3 sequences; approximately 15% were seen once.

The source of this sequence is a woman aged 18-29 years with Graves' ophthalmopathy. Material: blood. The J gene is TRBJ2-2, the V gene TRBV24-1; TRBD2 might be the D (5 bases). CDR3 sequence (DNA): TGTGCCACCAGTGACCCCCCGAGGGATCCGAACACCGGGGAGCTGTTTTTT. Its translation: CATSDPPRDPNTGELFF.